Presented here are 27 T cell receptor beta chains from one specimen sequenced in a study of cytomegalovirus exposure and HLA in healthy donors. Use of 60 Vbeta and 13 Jbeta primers characterized the PCR. TCRdb's table, derived via immunoSEQ multiplex PCR, lists solely in-frame clones and lacks some. The repertoire consists of 70,000 to 100,000 clones, with just under 70% occurring once and the leading ten covering 2.7%. The source material was PBMCs. These receptors originate from a man aged 50-60 years in good health and CMV-seronegative.

This clone turned up a few times. The chain couples TRBV4-1 to TRBJ2-7, with 10 bases fitting TRBD1. The CDR3 totals 21 residues. J was trimmed by 0 bases and V by 2 bases; bases with no gene match: 19. Germline CDR1 reads MGHRA; CDR2 reads YSYEKL. The CDR3 here is CASSQLIRLVYWTGGSYEQYV. CDR3 DNA: TGCGCCAGCAGCCAACTCATAAGACTGGTATACTGGACAGGGGGCTCCTACGAGCAGTACGTC.

This clone turned up a few times. This chain links TRBV7-6 with TRBJ2-1, with 8 positions matching TRBD1. Germline V gives CDR1 SGHVS, CDR2 FNYEAQ. The CDR3 length is 14 residues. Trimming cost V 4 bases and J 10 bases; bases outside gene matches: 9. The CDR3: CASSSRTGTSEQFF. CDR3 nucleotides: TGTGCCAGCAGCTCTAGGACAGGGACGAGCGAGCAGTTCTTC. Complete variable domain (other parts from reference TRBV7-6 and TRBJ2-1): GAGVSQSPRYKVTKRGQDVALRCDPISGHVSLYWYRQALGQGPEFLTYFNYEAQQDKSGLPNDRFSAERPEGSISTLTIQRTEQRDSAMYRCASSSRTGTSEQFFGPGTRLTVL.

J is TRBJ2-2 and V is TRBV21-1; the table's D call, TRBD2, has no DNA check behind it. TRBV21-1 is labeled a pseudogene. The length of the CDR3 is 17 residues. The CDR3: CASSTISGRADTGELFF. The CDR3 region has the DNA TGTGCCAGCAGCACCATTAGCGGGAGGGCCGACACCGGGGAGCTGTTTTTT.

The sample holds a few counts of this clone. This sequence joins TRBV6-1 and TRBJ1-5; unclear D gene. Trimming removed 1 base from V and 7 bases from J, with 14 bases in between. The CDR3 has 15 residues. CDR1 is MNHNS, CDR2 SASEGT, per germline. The CDR3 region is CASSEVLGWRQPQHF. CDR3 bases: TGTGCCAGCAGTGAAGTTTTGGGTTGGAGGCAGCCCCAGCATTTT.

The chain recombines TRBV7-2 with TRBJ2-3, with TRBD2 identical over 10 bases. Trimming removed 1 base from V and 3 bases from J; junction bases left unmatched: 4. Germline V lookup: CDR1 SGHTA, CDR2 FQGNSA. The CDR3 spans 16 residues. The CDR3 DNA follows: TGTGCCAGCAGCTTAGGGGCAGCGGGAGGGACAGATACGCAGTATTTT. Translated, it gives CASSLGAAGGTDTQYF.

This clone has a handful of counts. This chain connects TRBV9 to TRBJ1-1, with 7 bases lining up with TRBD1. Trimming removed 3 bases from V and 11 bases from J; junction bases left unmatched: 10. Germline CDR1 SGDLS, CDR2 YYNGEE. This CDR3 comprises 13 residues. The CDR3 bases are TGTGCCAGCAGCGCCAGGGGGTCCTTAGGGGCTTTCTTT. It codes for CASSARGSLGAFF.

V usage is TRBV6-5 and J usage is TRBJ1-2, with 7 bases matching TRBD1. The ends lost 6 bases at V and 0 bases at J; junction bases unmatched: 7. The CDR3 totals 15 residues. The germline gives CDR1 MNHEY, CDR2 SVGAGI. In nucleotides, the CDR3 is TGTGCCAGCAGCACACAGACAGGGACTAACTATGGCTACACCTTC. Translated: CASSTQTGTNYGYTF.

In regard to this clone: The same CDR3 is also encoded by other DNA sequences in this sample. The genes are TRBV9 and TRBJ1-5; D gene uncertain. Germline assignment: CDR1 SGDLS and CDR2 YYNGEE. This CDR3 has 13 amino acids. Deletions cut 0 bases from V and 4 bases from J, with 5 bases between. The CDR3 sequence: CASSVAGNQPQHF. Written as DNA, the CDR3 is TGTGCCAGCAGCGTAGCCGGGAATCAGCCCCAGCATTTT.

The CDR3 is CASSPRGGANTGELFF. The CDR3 DNA is TGTGCCAGCTCACCGAGGGGGGGCGCGAACACCGGGGAGCTGTTTTTT. The chain joins TRBV18 to TRBJ2-2, with D possibly TRBD2 on 7 matching bases. V lost 3 bases to trimming and J lost 0 bases, with 11 bases between them. This CDR3 comprises 16 residues. Germline CDR1 and CDR2: KGHSH and LQKENI.

The chain links TRBV9 to TRBJ2-1; 12 bases match TRBD2. The CDR3 covers 15 residues. V lost 3 bases, J lost 9 bases, and 7 bases stayed unmatched. The germline V gene has CDR1 SGDLS and CDR2 YYNGEE. This CDR3 reads CASSATSGRFIEQFF. CDR3 DNA: TGTGCCAGCAGCGCAACTAGCGGGAGGTTCATTGAGCAGTTCTTC.

The chain links TRBV29-1 to TRBJ1-1, with D unclear. The CDR3 is 11 amino acids. V lost 7 bases to trimming and J lost 11 bases, with 17 bases between them. Germline V gene sequence: CDR1 SQVTM, CDR2 ANQGSEA. CDR3 nucleotides: TGCAGCGGCGGCGGGCTTGGACCCGCTTTCTTT. This sequence encodes CSGGGLGPAFF. Supplemented by reference TRBV29-1 and TRBJ1-1, the full variable domain reads SAVISQKPSRDICQRGTSLTIQCQVDSQVTMMFWYRQQPGQSLTLIATANQGSEATYESGFVIDKFPISRPNLTFSTLTVSNMSPEDSSIYLCSGGGLGPAFFGQGTRLTVV.

This clone has a handful of counts. The chain recombines TRBV7-2 with TRBJ1-2; a weak D match, TRBD1 (5 bases). From germline, CDR1 is SGHTA and CDR2 FQGNSA. The CDR3 consists of 15 residues. Trimming pared 2 bases from V and 4 bases from J, leaving 14 bases between. The CDR3 nucleotides read TGTGCCAGCAGCTTAAATGGGGCAGCGAGCTATGGCTACACCTTC. This encodes CASSLNGAASYGYTF.

This clone was picked up a small number of times. This chain joins TRBV5-4 and TRBJ1-2; the D is unclear. Germline V gene sequence: CDR1 SGHNT, CDR2 YYREEE (reference sequence). The CDR3 has 15 residues. Trimming left V 3 bases short and J 5 bases short, with 17 bases between. The CDR3 sequence: CASSSLAGESYGYTF. The CDR3, as DNA: TGTGCCAGCAGCTCCCTGGCCGGAGAGTCATATGGCTACACCTTC. Full variable domain (rest looked up from reference TRBV5-4 and TRBJ1-2): ETGVTQSPTHLIKTRGQQVTLRCSSQSGHNTVSWYQQALGQGPQFIFQYYREEENGRGNFPPRFSGLQFPNYSSELNVNALELDDSALYLCASSSLAGESYGYTFGSGTRLTVV.

The sample holds a few counts of this clone. The chain combines TRBV5-4 with TRBJ2-7, with 7 nucleotides matching TRBD1. Trimming removed 2 bases from V and 0 bases from J; junction bases left unmatched: 8. CDR3 length: 16 residues. Germline-derived CDR1 and CDR2 are SGHNT and YYREEE (reference sequence). The CDR3 DNA follows: TGTGCCAGCAGCTTACCTGTCGGGACAGCCTCCTACGAGCAGTACTTC. This encodes CASSLPVGTASYEQYF.

This clone was found a few times. The chain employs TRBV25-1 and TRBJ2-5; 8 positions match TRBD1. CDR1 and CDR2 (germline): MGHDK, SYGVNS. Germline trimming cut 6 bases from V and 4 bases from J; bases unmatched to any gene: 4. CDR3 length: 13 residues. This chain's CDR3 is CASSWTGRETQYF. For the CDR3, the DNA is TGTGCCAGCAGCTGGACAGGGCGAGAGACCCAGTACTTC.

The gene calls are TRBV6-5 and TRBJ2-5, with TRBD2 as a possible D gene (6 bases). Deletions cut 0 bases from V and 7 bases from J, with 12 bases between. This CDR3 has 14 amino acids. Germline loops: CDR1 MNHEY, CDR2 SVGAGI. This CDR3 reads CASSYSGTPGTQYF. The CDR3 DNA reads TGTGCCAGCAGTTACTCTGGGACTCCAGGGACCCAGTACTTC.

The CDR3 sequence is CASSERTSGRGEQFF. CDR3 coding DNA: TGTGCCAGCAGTGAACGGACTAGCGGGAGGGGGGAGCAGTTCTTC. V usage is TRBV2 and J usage is TRBJ2-1; 15 bases map to TRBD2. The length of the CDR3 is 15 residues. V dropped 2 bases and J dropped 10; count of bases not matched to a gene: 3. Germline CDR1 reads SNHLY; CDR2 reads FYNNEI.

The chain recombines TRBV6-1 with TRBJ2-1; no clear D. V lost 1 base, J lost 8 bases, and 9 bases lay in between. The germline gives CDR1 MNHNS, CDR2 SASEGT. The CDR3 is 13 residues long. CDR3 in amino acids: CASSEGVYDEQFF. In nucleotides, the CDR3 is TGTGCCAGCAGTGAAGGCGTGTACGATGAGCAGTTCTTC.

The chain has TRBV5-4 and TRBJ2-3; a possible D gene is TRBD1 (5 bases). The germline V gene has CDR1 SGHNT and CDR2 YYREEE (reference sequence). With 1 base removed from V and 5 bases from J, the gap between germline ends came to 11 bases. CDR3 length: 14 residues. The chain's CDR3 is CASSLTGRGDTQYF. In nucleotides, the CDR3 is TGTGCCAGCAGCTTGACAGGTAGAGGAGATACGCAGTATTTT.

A remark on this clone: At one end the junction does not follow the germline gene, possibly because of a read error. V is TRBV7-9 and J is TRBJ1-1; D not resolved. The germline V gene encodes CDR1 SEHNR and CDR2 FQNEAQ (reference sequence). This CDR3 is 12 amino acids long. CDR3 residues: CSSSPGWPEAFF. The DNA of the CDR3 is TGTTCCAGCAGCCCCGGGTGGCCTGAAGCTTTCTTT.

V usage is TRBV5-4 and J usage is TRBJ1-1; D is unclear. CDR3 size: 14 residues. Germline-derived CDR1 and CDR2 are SGHNT and YYREEE (reference sequence). V was clipped by 5 bases and J by 0 bases, with 11 bases between them. CDR3 loop: CASRIQTMNTEAFF. The CDR3 DNA follows: TGTGCCAGCAGAATACAGACTATGAACACTGAAGCTTTCTTT.

V usage is TRBV7-9 and J usage is TRBJ2-7, with TRBD2 matching over 7 bases. There are 11 residues in the CDR3. Germline lookup yields CDR1 SEHNR and CDR2 FQNEAQ (reference sequence). CDR3 in DNA: TGTTCCGGGGGGAGGGATCGCGAGCAGTACTTC. Protein sequence: CSGGRDREQYF.

V and J are TRBV10-3 and TRBJ2-2; TRBD1 matches 10 bases. Germline lookup yields CDR1 ENHRY and CDR2 SYGVKD. Germline trimming cut 10 bases from V and 5 bases from J; bases unmatched to any gene: 16. The CDR3 sequence is 17 residues long. CDR3 sequence (DNA): TGTGCCACCGCCTCTTCGACAGGGGGCGAAAGAACCGGGGAGCTGTTTTTT. It translates to CATASSTGGERTGELFF.

J is TRBJ2-5 and V is TRBV5-5, with D perhaps matching TRBD2 (6 bases). Germline CDR1 SGHKS, CDR2 YYEKEE (reference sequence). The ends were cut back, 0 bases at V and 7 bases at J, with 13 bases in the middle. There are 14 residues in the CDR3. DNA for the CDR3: TGTGCCAGCAGCTTGGTGACTAGTGAAGGGACCCAGTACTTC. Its translation is CASSLVTSEGTQYF.

This chain links TRBV7-9 with TRBJ2-3, with a possible D match to TRBD1 (5 bases). Germline V gene lookup returns CDR1 SEHNR and CDR2 FQNEAQ (reference sequence). Between the trimmed V and J ends, which lost 4 bases and 2 bases, there was a span of 13 bases. The CDR3 has 15 residues. CDR3 bases: TGTGCCAGCAGCTGGGGCAGGGTAGTCACAGATACGCAGTATTTT. Protein: CASSWGRVVTDTQYF.

This clone was counted a few times. The genes are TRBV29-1 and TRBJ1-2; TRBD1 aligns across 9 bases. Germline V gene lookup returns CDR1 SQVTM and CDR2 ANQGSEA. Unmatched junction bases numbered 9, after V lost 3 bases and J lost 4 bases. This CDR3 has 15 amino acids. CDR3 sequence (DNA): TGCAGCGTTGACGAGGGACAGGGACCAGTCTATGGCTACACCTTC. Its protein product is CSVDEGQGPVYGYTF.

The chain is built from TRBV6-1 and TRBJ1-1; 7 bases line up with TRBD1. The CDR3 has 13 residues. V shed 8 bases and J 1 base; nucleotides not matched to a gene: 4. Germline-derived CDR1 and CDR2 are MNHNS and SASEGT. This CDR3 reads CASGTDWNTEAFF. CDR3 coding DNA: TGTGCCAGCGGGACAGACTGGAACACTGAAGCTTTCTTT.